The 2 T cell receptor beta chains below come from one sample, sequenced in a study of shared clonotypes between healthy human individuals. Assay used: immunoSEQ multiplex PCR; TCRdb lists only in-frame clones, some missing. This sample yields more than 1.2 million clones, of which roughly 98.5% are seen a single time; 0.36% belongs to the top ten. Sequencing was done on a sample of naive CD4+ T cells sorted from blood. Subset here: CD45RA+ positively selected. The receptors come from a man aged 25-45 years in good health.

Details on this clone: Other DNA sequences of this sample code for an identical CDR3. The V gene is TRBV9, the J gene TRBJ2-7; D not certain. The V gene's germline CDR1 is SGDLS and CDR2 YYNGEE. V was cut by 0 bases and J by 2 bases, with 9 bases left in between. The CDR3 extends over 14 amino acids. CDR3 bases: TGTGCCAGCAGCGTAGGTACGGATCCCTACGAGCAGTACTTC. Amino acid sequence: CASSVGTDPYEQYF.

The rearrangement uses TRBV2 and TRBJ1-1; D remains ambiguous. The ends were cut back, 6 bases at V and 2 bases at J, with 10 bases in the middle. Germline V gives CDR1 SNHLY, CDR2 FYNNEI. This CDR3 is 13 amino acids long. In nucleotides, the CDR3 is TGTGCCAGCAGCCGGGATTCTAACACTGAAGCTTTCTTT. Translated: CASSRDSNTEAFF.